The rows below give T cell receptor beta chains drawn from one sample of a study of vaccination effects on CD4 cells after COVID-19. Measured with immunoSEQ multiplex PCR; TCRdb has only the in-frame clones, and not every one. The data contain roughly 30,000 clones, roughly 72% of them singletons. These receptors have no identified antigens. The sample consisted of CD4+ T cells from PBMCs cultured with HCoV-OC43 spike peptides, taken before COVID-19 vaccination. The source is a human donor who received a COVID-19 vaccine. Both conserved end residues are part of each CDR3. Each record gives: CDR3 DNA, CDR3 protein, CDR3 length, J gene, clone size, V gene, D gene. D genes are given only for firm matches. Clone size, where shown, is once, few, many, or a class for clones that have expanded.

CDR3 DNA: TGTGCCAGCAGATCTACGAGGGTGCTCACTAGGGCTAGCGGGGGGTATTCCTACGAGCAGTACTTC
CDR3 protein: CASRSTRVLTRASGGYSYEQYF
CDR3 length: 22
J gene: TRBJ2-7
clone size: .
V gene: TRBV7-8
D gene: TRBD2

CDR3 DNA: TGTGCCAGCAGTACCCGAGGGATTAAGAACACTGAAGCTTTCTTT
CDR3 protein: CASSTRGIKNTEAFF
CDR3 length: 15
J gene: TRBJ1-1
clone size: few
V gene: TRBV28
D gene: .

CDR3 DNA: TGTGCCAGCTCTCGGGTGGACACTGAAGCTTTCTTT
CDR3 protein: CASSRVDTEAFF
CDR3 length: 12
J gene: TRBJ1-1
clone size: .
V gene: TRBV3-1/TRBV3-2
D gene: .

CDR3 DNA: TGTGCCAGCAGTCCCTGGGGAGGGCCGGAGGGAAACACCATATATTTT
CDR3 protein: CASSPWGGPEGNTIYF
CDR3 length: 16
J gene: TRBJ1-3
clone size: .
V gene: TRBV6-8
D gene: .

CDR3 DNA: TGTGCCAGCAGCTTAGGCCCGGGGGAGGGCGGCTACACCTTC
CDR3 protein: CASSLGPGEGGYTF
CDR3 length: 14
J gene: TRBJ1-2
clone size: .
V gene: TRBV7-9
D gene: .

CDR3 DNA: TGTGCCATCAGTGAATCCAGCGGCACAGATACGCAGTATTTT
CDR3 protein: CAISESSGTDTQYF
CDR3 length: 14
J gene: TRBJ2-3
clone size: .
V gene: TRBV10-3
D gene: .

CDR3 DNA: TGCGCCAGCAGCCAAGGAGACAGACTAAACTATGGCTACACCTTC
CDR3 protein: CASSQGDRLNYGYTF
CDR3 length: 15
J gene: TRBJ1-2
clone size: .
V gene: TRBV4-3
D gene: .

CDR3 DNA: TGCGCCAGCAGCCAAGACGGTGGGCCTAAAGTCTACAATGAGCAGTTCTTC
CDR3 protein: CASSQDGGPKVYNEQFF
CDR3 length: 17
J gene: TRBJ2-1
clone size: .
V gene: TRBV4-1
D gene: .

CDR3 DNA: TGTGCCAGCAGCTTAACGGGCAGATCGGATGACGAGCAGTACTTC
CDR3 protein: CASSLTGRSDDEQYF
CDR3 length: 15
J gene: TRBJ2-7
clone size: .
V gene: TRBV7-9
D gene: .

CDR3 DNA: TGTGCCAGCAGTTTATCGAACAGACTAAACACCGGGGAGCTGTTTTTT
CDR3 protein: CASSLSNRLNTGELFF
CDR3 length: 16
J gene: TRBJ2-2
clone size: .
V gene: TRBV27
D gene: .

CDR3 DNA: TGTGCCAGCAGCCCCACCGCAGGAGGGGAGCTGTTTTTT
CDR3 protein: CASSPTAGGELFF
CDR3 length: 13
J gene: TRBJ2-2
clone size: .
V gene: TRBV7-3
D gene: .

CDR3 DNA: TGTGCCAGCAGCCCTCAGGGCTCCTACGAGCAGTACTTC
CDR3 protein: CASSPQGSYEQYF
CDR3 length: 13
J gene: TRBJ2-7
clone size: once
V gene: TRBV5-4
D gene: .

CDR3 DNA: TGTGCCAGCCGGACAGTGAACACTGAAGCTTTCTTT
CDR3 protein: CASRTVNTEAFF
CDR3 length: 12
J gene: TRBJ1-1
clone size: .
V gene: TRBV6-5
D gene: .

CDR3 DNA: TGTGCCAGTAGTAGAGGCCTGTCTAGCAATCAGCCCCAGCATTTT
CDR3 protein: CASSRGLSSNQPQHF
CDR3 length: 15
J gene: TRBJ1-5
clone size: .
V gene: TRBV19
D gene: .

CDR3 DNA: TGTGCCAGCTCACCAAAAGACACCTACATACCTTTCTTT
CDR3 protein: CASSPKDTYIPFF
CDR3 length: 13
J gene: TRBJ1-1
clone size: once
V gene: TRBV18
D gene: .

CDR3 DNA: TGTGCCAGCAGGCTGCGGGGGGGCCAATCATTCACAGATACGCAGTATTTT
CDR3 protein: CASRLRGGQSFTDTQYF
CDR3 length: 17
J gene: TRBJ2-3
clone size: .
V gene: TRBV11-2
D gene: TRBD2

CDR3 DNA: TGTGCCTGGATGGCGGGGCTGAGGGGCTACACCTTC
CDR3 protein: CAWMAGLRGYTF
CDR3 length: 12
J gene: TRBJ1-2
clone size: .
V gene: TRBV30
D gene: .

CDR3 DNA: TGTGCCACCGCAAAGACGAACTACGAGCAGTACTTC
CDR3 protein: CATAKTNYEQYF
CDR3 length: 12
J gene: TRBJ2-7
clone size: .
V gene: TRBV28
D gene: .

CDR3 DNA: TGTGCCATCAGTGAGTCTCACGGGGCCGGGGCCAACGTCCTGACTTTC
CDR3 protein: CAISESHGAGANVLTF
CDR3 length: 16
J gene: TRBJ2-6
clone size: few
V gene: TRBV10-3
D gene: .

CDR3 DNA: TGTGCCAGCAGCAAAGTAACGGGACAGGGCACAGATACGCAGTATTTT
CDR3 protein: CASSKVTGQGTDTQYF
CDR3 length: 16
J gene: TRBJ2-3
clone size: .
V gene: TRBV7-9
D gene: TRBD1

CDR3 DNA: TGTGCCAGCACCTCTCAGGGAAGGGATGAAAAACTGTTTTTT
CDR3 protein: CASTSQGRDEKLFF
CDR3 length: 14
J gene: TRBJ1-4
clone size: .
V gene: TRBV28
D gene: .

CDR3 DNA: TGTGCCAGAAAACCGGGACAGCATAATTCACCCCTCCACTTT
CDR3 protein: CARKPGQHNSPLHF
CDR3 length: 14
J gene: TRBJ1-6
clone size: .
V gene: TRBV19
D gene: TRBD1

CDR3 DNA: TGTGCCTGGGCCCTAGACAGGGCCTCCTATGGCTACACCTTC
CDR3 protein: CAWALDRASYGYTF
CDR3 length: 14
J gene: TRBJ1-2
clone size: .
V gene: TRBV30
D gene: TRBD1

CDR3 DNA: TGTGCCAGCAGTTTAGGGCAGTATAATTCACCCCTCCACTTT
CDR3 protein: CASSLGQYNSPLHF
CDR3 length: 14
J gene: TRBJ1-6
clone size: .
V gene: TRBV27
D gene: .

CDR3 DNA: TGTGCCAGCAGCCGGACCGGCAGACTAGCGGGAGGGCCCGGTGAGCAGTTCTTC
CDR3 protein: CASSRTGRLAGGPGEQFF
CDR3 length: 18
J gene: TRBJ2-1
clone size: .
V gene: TRBV6-7
D gene: TRBD2

CDR3 DNA: TGTGCCAGCAGTGAAGTTGATAACACTGAAGCTTTCTTT
CDR3 protein: CASSEVDNTEAFF
CDR3 length: 13
J gene: TRBJ1-1
clone size: once
V gene: TRBV6-1
D gene: .

CDR3 DNA: TGTGCCAGCAGCCAAGTACCCGATACGCAGTATTTT
CDR3 protein: CASSQVPDTQYF
CDR3 length: 12
J gene: TRBJ2-3
clone size: once
V gene: TRBV3-1/TRBV3-2
D gene: .

CDR3 DNA: TGTGCCAGCACCGGGTGGCAGAACACTGAAGCTTTCTTT
CDR3 protein: CASTGWQNTEAFF
CDR3 length: 13
J gene: TRBJ1-1
clone size: .
V gene: TRBV6-5
D gene: .

CDR3 DNA: TGTGCCAGCAGTACTCGGTGGGATACCCCTGTGGATACGCAGTATTTT
CDR3 protein: CASSTRWDTPVDTQYF
CDR3 length: 16
J gene: TRBJ2-3
clone size: .
V gene: TRBV6-2/TRBV6-3
D gene: .

CDR3 DNA: TGTGCCAGCGCCACGGGGGGGAACGGCAATCAGCCCCAGCATTTT
CDR3 protein: CASATGGNGNQPQHF
CDR3 length: 15
J gene: TRBJ1-5
clone size: .
V gene: TRBV28
D gene: .

CDR3 DNA: TGTGCCAGTAGTATAGGGCTAGGTGGCTACACCTTC
CDR3 protein: CASSIGLGGYTF
CDR3 length: 12
J gene: TRBJ1-2
clone size: .
V gene: TRBV19
D gene: .

CDR3 DNA: TGCGCCAGCAGCTACGGTAGGCAGGGTGATGGCTACACCTTC
CDR3 protein: CASSYGRQGDGYTF
CDR3 length: 14
J gene: TRBJ1-2
clone size: .
V gene: TRBV5-1
D gene: .

CDR3 DNA: TGTGCCAGCAGTGAAGCGGCCCTAGCGCACTATTCCACCGGGGAGCTGTTTTTT
CDR3 protein: CASSEAALAHYSTGELFF
CDR3 length: 18
J gene: TRBJ2-2
clone size: .
V gene: TRBV2
D gene: .

CDR3 DNA: TGCGCCAGCAGCCCACGGACAGGGGCAGAGAACACTGAAGCTTTCTTT
CDR3 protein: CASSPRTGAENTEAFF
CDR3 length: 16
J gene: TRBJ1-1
clone size: .
V gene: TRBV5-1
D gene: TRBD1

CDR3 DNA: TGTGCCAGCAGTTCCGGCCGCCTTGCTGGCAACAATGAGCAGTTCTTC
CDR3 protein: CASSSGRLAGNNEQFF
CDR3 length: 16
J gene: TRBJ2-1
clone size: .
V gene: TRBV27
D gene: .

CDR3 DNA: TGTGCCAGCAGCCAAGATATTCAGGGTAGGCGGGGGGGAGAAAAACTGTTTTTT
CDR3 protein: CASSQDIQGRRGGEKLFF
CDR3 length: 18
J gene: TRBJ1-4
clone size: .
V gene: TRBV4-2
D gene: .

CDR3 DNA: TGTGCCTGGAGGACCTCGGGGGACACTGAAGCTTTCTTT
CDR3 protein: CAWRTSGDTEAFF
CDR3 length: 13
J gene: TRBJ1-1
clone size: .
V gene: TRBV30
D gene: .

CDR3 DNA: TGTGCCAGCAGCTTAGGACAGCAGGGACTCTATGGCTACACCTTC
CDR3 protein: CASSLGQQGLYGYTF
CDR3 length: 15
J gene: TRBJ1-2
clone size: .
V gene: TRBV7-2
D gene: .

CDR3 DNA: TGTGCCAGCAGCCCTCCACAGGGGCGGAACTATGGCTACACCTTC
CDR3 protein: CASSPPQGRNYGYTF
CDR3 length: 15
J gene: TRBJ1-2
clone size: .
V gene: TRBV7-2
D gene: TRBD1

CDR3 DNA: TGTGCCAGCAGTTCAGTCTATACTGAGCAGTTCTTC
CDR3 protein: CASSSVYTEQFF
CDR3 length: 12
J gene: TRBJ2-1
clone size: .
V gene: TRBV28
D gene: .

CDR3 DNA: TGTGCCAGCAGCTTAGATGGCCGGAACACCGGGGAGCTGTTTTTT
CDR3 protein: CASSLDGRNTGELFF
CDR3 length: 15
J gene: TRBJ2-2
clone size: few
V gene: TRBV11-2
D gene: .

CDR3 DNA: TGTGCCAGCAGCGTGGTTAGCGGGGGGGCCAAGAATTCCTACAATGAGCAGTTCTTC
CDR3 protein: CASSVVSGGAKNSYNEQFF
CDR3 length: 19
J gene: TRBJ2-1
clone size: .
V gene: TRBV9
D gene: TRBD2

CDR3 DNA: TGTGCCAGCAGTTTTCAGGGGGATAACACAGATACGCAGTATTTT
CDR3 protein: CASSFQGDNTDTQYF
CDR3 length: 15
J gene: TRBJ2-3
clone size: .
V gene: TRBV28
D gene: TRBD1

CDR3 DNA: TGTGCCAGCAGTGCCTCAGGACAGGGAAGCTATCAGCCCCAGCATTTT
CDR3 protein: CASSASGQGSYQPQHF
CDR3 length: 16
J gene: TRBJ1-5
clone size: .
V gene: TRBV6-1
D gene: TRBD1

CDR3 DNA: TGTGCCAGCAGTGACAACAGGGGCCGCTCCTACGAGCAGTACTTC
CDR3 protein: CASSDNRGRSYEQYF
CDR3 length: 15
J gene: TRBJ2-7
clone size: .
V gene: TRBV25-1
D gene: TRBD1

CDR3 DNA: TGTGCCAGCACCCGAACGACAGGGCGGACAGATACGCAGTATTTT
CDR3 protein: CASTRTTGRTDTQYF
CDR3 length: 15
J gene: TRBJ2-3
clone size: .
V gene: TRBV28
D gene: TRBD1

CDR3 DNA: TGTGCCAGCAGACCCGGGCCGGCGAACACCGGGGAGCTGTTTTTT
CDR3 protein: CASRPGPANTGELFF
CDR3 length: 15
J gene: TRBJ2-2
clone size: .
V gene: TRBV27
D gene: .

CDR3 DNA: TGCGCCAGCAGCCAAGATAATCGGCCAGGCGACTATGGCTACACCTTC
CDR3 protein: CASSQDNRPGDYGYTF
CDR3 length: 16
J gene: TRBJ1-2
clone size: .
V gene: TRBV4-3
D gene: .

CDR3 DNA: TGTGCCAGCACCGCAATGGGGACAGGGTATTTCGATACGCAGTATTTT
CDR3 protein: CASTAMGTGYFDTQYF
CDR3 length: 16
J gene: TRBJ2-3
clone size: .
V gene: TRBV7-9
D gene: TRBD1

CDR3 DNA: TGTGCCAGCAGTTTAACCGGGGGGGGAGCCTCTAACTATGGCTACACCTTC
CDR3 protein: CASSLTGGGASNYGYTF
CDR3 length: 17
J gene: TRBJ1-2
clone size: .
V gene: TRBV7-2
D gene: .

CDR3 DNA: TGTGCCAGCAGTGGCGGGGTCCCCTACGAGCAGTACTTC
CDR3 protein: CASSGGVPYEQYF
CDR3 length: 13
J gene: TRBJ2-7
clone size: few
V gene: TRBV28
D gene: .

CDR3 DNA: TGTGCCAGCAGTTTTACCGGGACAGGGGCCTACAATGAGCAGTTCTTC
CDR3 protein: CASSFTGTGAYNEQFF
CDR3 length: 16
J gene: TRBJ2-1
clone size: few
V gene: TRBV7-9
D gene: TRBD1

CDR3 DNA: TGTGCCAGCAGCTTAGAGGTTAGAGACAGGGGGCCGTATGGCTACACCTTC
CDR3 protein: CASSLEVRDRGPYGYTF
CDR3 length: 17
J gene: TRBJ1-2
clone size: .
V gene: TRBV7-2
D gene: TRBD1

CDR3 DNA: TGTGCCAGCAGTGTGGAGAGTAGTACTGAGTATTTT
CDR3 protein: CASSVESSTEYF
CDR3 length: 12
J gene: TRBJ2-3
clone size: .
V gene: TRBV2
D gene: .

CDR3 DNA: TGCGCCAGCAGCTTGGCCGTTGGGCGCTATGGCTACACCTTC
CDR3 protein: CASSLAVGRYGYTF
CDR3 length: 14
J gene: TRBJ1-2
clone size: .
V gene: TRBV5-1
D gene: .

CDR3 DNA: TGTGCCAGCAGCGACAGGGTGTACACCGGGGAGCTGTTTTTT
CDR3 protein: CASSDRVYTGELFF
CDR3 length: 14
J gene: TRBJ2-2
clone size: .
V gene: TRBV3-1/TRBV3-2
D gene: TRBD1

CDR3 DNA: TGTGCCTGGGTACGGACAGGCTTCATCGCAGATACGCAGTATTTT
CDR3 protein: CAWVRTGFIADTQYF
CDR3 length: 15
J gene: TRBJ2-3
clone size: .
V gene: TRBV30
D gene: TRBD1

CDR3 DNA: TGTGCCAGCAGTGAGTCCGCGCGATATAATTCACCCCTCCACTTT
CDR3 protein: CASSESARYNSPLHF
CDR3 length: 15
J gene: TRBJ1-6
clone size: .
V gene: TRBV6-1
D gene: .

CDR3 DNA: TGTGCCAGCACCGGGACAGGCAAGAGCTCCTACGAGCAGTACTTC
CDR3 protein: CASTGTGKSSYEQYF
CDR3 length: 15
J gene: TRBJ2-7
clone size: once
V gene: TRBV28
D gene: TRBD1

CDR3 DNA: TGTGCCAGCAGTTTACGAGGGGGTGGGTACAATGAGCAGTTCTTC
CDR3 protein: CASSLRGGGYNEQFF
CDR3 length: 15
J gene: TRBJ2-1
clone size: .
V gene: TRBV27
D gene: .